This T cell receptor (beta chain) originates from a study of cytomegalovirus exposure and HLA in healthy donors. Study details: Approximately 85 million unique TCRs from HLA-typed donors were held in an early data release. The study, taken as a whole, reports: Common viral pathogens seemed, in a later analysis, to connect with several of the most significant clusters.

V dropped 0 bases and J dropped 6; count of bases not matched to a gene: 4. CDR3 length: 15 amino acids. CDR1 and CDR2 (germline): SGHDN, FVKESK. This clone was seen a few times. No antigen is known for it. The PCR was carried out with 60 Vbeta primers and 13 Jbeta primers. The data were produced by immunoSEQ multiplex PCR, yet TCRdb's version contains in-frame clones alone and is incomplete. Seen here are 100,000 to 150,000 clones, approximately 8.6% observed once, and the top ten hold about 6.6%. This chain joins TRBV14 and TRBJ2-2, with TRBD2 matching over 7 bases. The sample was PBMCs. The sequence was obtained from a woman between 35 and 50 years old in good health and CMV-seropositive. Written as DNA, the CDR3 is TGTGCCAGCAGCCAAGATAGGGGAGGGGCCGGGGAGCTGTTTTTT. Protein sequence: CASSQDRGGAGELFF.